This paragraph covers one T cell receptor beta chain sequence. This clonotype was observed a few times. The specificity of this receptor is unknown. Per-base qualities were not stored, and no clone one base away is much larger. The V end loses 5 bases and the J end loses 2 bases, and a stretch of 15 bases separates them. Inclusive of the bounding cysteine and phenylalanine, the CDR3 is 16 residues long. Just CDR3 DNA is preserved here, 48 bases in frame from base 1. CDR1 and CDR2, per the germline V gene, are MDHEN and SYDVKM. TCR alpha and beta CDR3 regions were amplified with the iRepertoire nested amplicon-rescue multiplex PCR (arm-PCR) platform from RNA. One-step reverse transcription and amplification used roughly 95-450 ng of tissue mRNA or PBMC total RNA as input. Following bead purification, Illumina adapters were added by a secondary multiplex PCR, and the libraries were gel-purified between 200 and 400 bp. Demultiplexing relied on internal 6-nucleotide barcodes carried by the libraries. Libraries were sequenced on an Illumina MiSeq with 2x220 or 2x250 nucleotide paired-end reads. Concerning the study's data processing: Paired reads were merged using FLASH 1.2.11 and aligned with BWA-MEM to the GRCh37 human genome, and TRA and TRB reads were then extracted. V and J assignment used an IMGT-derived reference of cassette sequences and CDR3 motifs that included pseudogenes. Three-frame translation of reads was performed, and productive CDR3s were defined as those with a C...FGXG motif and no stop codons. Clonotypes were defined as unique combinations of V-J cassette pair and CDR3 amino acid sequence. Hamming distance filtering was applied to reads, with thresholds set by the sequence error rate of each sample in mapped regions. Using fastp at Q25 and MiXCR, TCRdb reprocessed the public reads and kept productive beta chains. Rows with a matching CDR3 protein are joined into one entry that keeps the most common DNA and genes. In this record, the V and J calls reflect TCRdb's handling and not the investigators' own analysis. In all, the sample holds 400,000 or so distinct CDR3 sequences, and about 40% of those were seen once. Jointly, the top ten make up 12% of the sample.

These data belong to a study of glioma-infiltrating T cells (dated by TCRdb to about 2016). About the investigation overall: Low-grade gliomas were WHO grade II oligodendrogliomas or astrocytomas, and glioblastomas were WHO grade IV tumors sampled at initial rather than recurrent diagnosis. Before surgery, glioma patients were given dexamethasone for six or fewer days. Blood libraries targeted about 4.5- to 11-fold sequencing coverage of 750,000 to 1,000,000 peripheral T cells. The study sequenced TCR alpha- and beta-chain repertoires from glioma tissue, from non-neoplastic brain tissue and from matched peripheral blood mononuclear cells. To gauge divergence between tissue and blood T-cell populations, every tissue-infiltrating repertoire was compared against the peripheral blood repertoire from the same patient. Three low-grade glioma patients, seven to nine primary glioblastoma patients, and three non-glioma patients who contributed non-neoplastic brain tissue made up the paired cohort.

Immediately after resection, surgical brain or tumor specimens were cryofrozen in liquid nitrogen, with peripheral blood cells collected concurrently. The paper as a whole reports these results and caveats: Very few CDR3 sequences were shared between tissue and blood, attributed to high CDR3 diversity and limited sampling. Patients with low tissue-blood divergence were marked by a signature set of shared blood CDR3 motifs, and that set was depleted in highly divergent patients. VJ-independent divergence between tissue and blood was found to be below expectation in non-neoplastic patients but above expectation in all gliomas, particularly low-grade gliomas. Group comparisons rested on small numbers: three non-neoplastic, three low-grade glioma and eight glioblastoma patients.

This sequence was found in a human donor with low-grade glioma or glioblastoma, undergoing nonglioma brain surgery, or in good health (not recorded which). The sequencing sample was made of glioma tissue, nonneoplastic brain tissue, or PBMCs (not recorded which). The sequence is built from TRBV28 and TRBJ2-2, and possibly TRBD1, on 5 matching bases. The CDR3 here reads CASSPVADTNTGELFF. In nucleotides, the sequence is TGTGCCAGCAGTCCCGTTGCGGACACCAACACCGGGGAGCTGTTTTTT. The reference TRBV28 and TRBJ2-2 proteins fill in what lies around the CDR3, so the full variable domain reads DVKVTQSSRYLVKRTGEKVFLECVQDMDHENMFWYRQDPGLGLRLIYFSYDVKMKEKGDIPEGYSVSREKKERFSLILESASTNQTSMYLCASSPVADTNTGELFFGEGSRLTVL.